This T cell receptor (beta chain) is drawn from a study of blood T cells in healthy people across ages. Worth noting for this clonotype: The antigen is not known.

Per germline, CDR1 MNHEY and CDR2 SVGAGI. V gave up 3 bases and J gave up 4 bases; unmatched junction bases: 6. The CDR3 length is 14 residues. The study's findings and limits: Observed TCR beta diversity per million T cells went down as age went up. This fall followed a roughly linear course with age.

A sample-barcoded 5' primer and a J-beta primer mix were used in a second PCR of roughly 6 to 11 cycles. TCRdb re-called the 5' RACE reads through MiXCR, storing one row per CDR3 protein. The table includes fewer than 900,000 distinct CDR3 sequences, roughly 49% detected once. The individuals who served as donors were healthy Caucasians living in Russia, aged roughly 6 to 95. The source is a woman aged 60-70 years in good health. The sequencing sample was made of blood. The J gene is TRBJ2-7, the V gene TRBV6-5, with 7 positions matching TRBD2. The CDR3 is CASSYRRESYEQYF. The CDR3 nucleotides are TGTGCCAGCAGTTATCGGCGGGAGTCGTACGAGCAGTACTTC.